This T cell receptor (beta chain) was retrieved from a study of OX40 agonist ivuxolimab in advanced cancers. TCRdb's table, derived via immunoSEQ multiplex PCR, lists solely in-frame clones and lacks some. The sample includes more than 55,000 clones, roughly four fifths of them seen just once. CDR3 size: 14 residues. V was pared by 1 base and J by 4 bases, with 5 bases between. Germline V gene lookup returns CDR1 SEHNR and CDR2 FQNEAQ (reference sequence). This sequence originates from an adult with an advanced solid tumor such as melanoma, head and neck, liver or kidney cancer. The rearrangement joins TRBV7-9 to TRBJ2-6; D unclear. The specimen comprised CD4+ or CD8+ T cells sorted from blood, sampled in a trial of the OX40 agonist ivuxolimab. The CDR3 DNA follows: TGTGCCAGCAGCTTAGGGACCGGGGCCAACGTCCTGACTTTC. Its protein product is CASSLGTGANVLTF.